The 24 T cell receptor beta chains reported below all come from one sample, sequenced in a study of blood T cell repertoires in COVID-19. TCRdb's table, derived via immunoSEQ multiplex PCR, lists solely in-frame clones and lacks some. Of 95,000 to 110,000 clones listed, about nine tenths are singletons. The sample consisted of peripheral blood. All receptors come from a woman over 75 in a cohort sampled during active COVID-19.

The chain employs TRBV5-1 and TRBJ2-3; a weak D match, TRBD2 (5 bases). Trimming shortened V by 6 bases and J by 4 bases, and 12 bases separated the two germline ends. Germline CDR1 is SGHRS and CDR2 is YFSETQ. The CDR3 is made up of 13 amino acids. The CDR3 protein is CASNPGTADTQYF. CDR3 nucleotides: TGCGCCAGCAACCCGGGAACGGCAGATACGCAGTATTTT.

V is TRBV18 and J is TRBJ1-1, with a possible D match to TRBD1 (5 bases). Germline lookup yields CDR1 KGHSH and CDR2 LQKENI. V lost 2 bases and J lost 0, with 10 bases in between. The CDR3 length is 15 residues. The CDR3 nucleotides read TGTGCCAGCTCACCAGGGGAGGGACTGAACACTGAAGCTTTCTTT. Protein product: CASSPGEGLNTEAFF.

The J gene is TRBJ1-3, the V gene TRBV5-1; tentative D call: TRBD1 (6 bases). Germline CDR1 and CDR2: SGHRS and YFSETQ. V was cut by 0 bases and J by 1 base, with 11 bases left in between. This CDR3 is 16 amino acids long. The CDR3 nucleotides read TGCGCCAGCAGCTTGGGAGCCACAGGGTCTGGAAACACCATATATTTT. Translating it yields CASSLGATGSGNTIYF.

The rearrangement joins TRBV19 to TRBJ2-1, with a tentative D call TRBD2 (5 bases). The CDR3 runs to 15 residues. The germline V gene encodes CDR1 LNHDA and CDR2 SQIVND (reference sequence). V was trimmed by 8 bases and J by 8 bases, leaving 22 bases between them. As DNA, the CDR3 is TGTGCCAGTTCTCCGGGGAATCTGGTAGTCCATGAGCAGTTCTTC. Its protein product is CASSPGNLVVHEQFF.

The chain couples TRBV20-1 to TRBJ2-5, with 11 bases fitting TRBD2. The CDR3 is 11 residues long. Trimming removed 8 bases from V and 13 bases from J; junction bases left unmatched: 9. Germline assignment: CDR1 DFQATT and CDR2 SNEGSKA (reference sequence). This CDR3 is CSPRDGTSGYF. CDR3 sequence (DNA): TGCAGTCCCCGGGACGGGACTAGCGGGTACTTC.

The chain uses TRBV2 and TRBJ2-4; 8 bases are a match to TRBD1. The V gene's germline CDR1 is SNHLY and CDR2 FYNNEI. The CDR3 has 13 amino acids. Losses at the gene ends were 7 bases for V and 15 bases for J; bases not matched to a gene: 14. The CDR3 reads CASMPDRGNGWYF. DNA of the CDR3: TGTGCCAGCATGCCAGACAGGGGCAACGGATGGTACTTC.

DNA of the CDR3: TGCAGTGCTAGTTGGCGGAGAAGCTCCTACAATGAGCAGTTCTTC. Protein product: CSASWRRSSYNEQFF. The rearrangement links TRBV20-1 to TRBJ2-1; D not certain. The CDR3 contains 15 residues. The germline V gene has CDR1 DFQATT and CDR2 SNEGSKA (reference sequence). V lost 3 bases and J lost 0, with 12 bases in between.

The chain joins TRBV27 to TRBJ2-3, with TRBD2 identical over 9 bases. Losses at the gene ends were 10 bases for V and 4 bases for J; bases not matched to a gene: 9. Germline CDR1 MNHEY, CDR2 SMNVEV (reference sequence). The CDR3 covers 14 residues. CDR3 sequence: CAIAQAGGSDTQYF. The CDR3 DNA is TGTGCCATCGCGCAAGCGGGAGGTTCAGATACGCAGTATTTT.

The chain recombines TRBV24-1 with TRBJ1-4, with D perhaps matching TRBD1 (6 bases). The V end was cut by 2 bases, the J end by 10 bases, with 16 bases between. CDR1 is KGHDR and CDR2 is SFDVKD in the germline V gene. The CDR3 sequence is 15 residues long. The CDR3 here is CATSDSQGRGGKLFF. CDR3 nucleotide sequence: TGTGCCACCAGTGATTCACAGGGTCGCGGTGGAAAACTGTTTTTT.

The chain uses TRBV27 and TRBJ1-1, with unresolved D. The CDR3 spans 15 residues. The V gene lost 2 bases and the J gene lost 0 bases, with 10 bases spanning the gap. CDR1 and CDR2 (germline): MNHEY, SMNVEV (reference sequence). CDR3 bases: TGTGCCAGCAGTTTAAGTTCAGGTTTGAACACTGAAGCTTTCTTT. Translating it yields CASSLSSGLNTEAFF.

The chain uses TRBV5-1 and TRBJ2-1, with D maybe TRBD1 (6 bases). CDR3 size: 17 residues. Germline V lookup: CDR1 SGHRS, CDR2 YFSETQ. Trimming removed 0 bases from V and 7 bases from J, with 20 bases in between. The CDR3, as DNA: TGCGCCAGCAGCTTGGAGCCACGGGGCTCTAGGGGGAATGAGCAGTTCTTC. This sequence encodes CASSLEPRGSRGNEQFF. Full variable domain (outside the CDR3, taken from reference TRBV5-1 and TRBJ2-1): KAGVTQTPRYLIKTRGQQVTLSCSPISGHRSVSWYQQTPGQGLQFLFEYFSETQRNKGNFPGRFSGRQFSNSRSEMNVSTLELGDSALYLCASSLEPRGSRGNEQFFGPGTRLTVL.

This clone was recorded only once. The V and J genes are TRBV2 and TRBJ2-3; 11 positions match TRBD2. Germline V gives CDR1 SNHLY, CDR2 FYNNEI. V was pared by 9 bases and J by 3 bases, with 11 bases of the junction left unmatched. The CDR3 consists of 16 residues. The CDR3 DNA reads TGTGCCAGTCAGCCCGCCCTAGCGGGAGGAACAGATACGCAGTATTTT. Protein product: CASQPALAGGTDTQYF.

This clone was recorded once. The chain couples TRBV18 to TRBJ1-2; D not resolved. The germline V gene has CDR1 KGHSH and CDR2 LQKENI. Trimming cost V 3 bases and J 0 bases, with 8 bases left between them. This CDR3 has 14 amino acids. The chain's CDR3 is CASSPQNSNYGYTF. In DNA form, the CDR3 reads TGTGCCAGCTCACCTCAGAATTCTAACTATGGCTACACCTTC.

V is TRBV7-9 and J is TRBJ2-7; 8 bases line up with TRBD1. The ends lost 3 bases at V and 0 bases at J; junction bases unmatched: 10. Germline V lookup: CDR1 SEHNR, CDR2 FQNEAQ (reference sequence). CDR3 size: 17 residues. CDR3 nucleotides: TGTGCCAGCAGCTTCCTGCCGGGACAGGTGAACTCCTACGAGCAGTACTTC. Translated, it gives CASSFLPGQVNSYEQYF.

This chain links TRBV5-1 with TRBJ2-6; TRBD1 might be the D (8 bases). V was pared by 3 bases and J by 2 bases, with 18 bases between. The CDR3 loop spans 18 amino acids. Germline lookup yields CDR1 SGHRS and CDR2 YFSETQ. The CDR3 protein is CASSSGQGGSAGANVLTF. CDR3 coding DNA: TGCGCCAGCAGCTCCGGACAGGGCGGGAGCGCTGGGGCCAACGTCCTGACTTTC.

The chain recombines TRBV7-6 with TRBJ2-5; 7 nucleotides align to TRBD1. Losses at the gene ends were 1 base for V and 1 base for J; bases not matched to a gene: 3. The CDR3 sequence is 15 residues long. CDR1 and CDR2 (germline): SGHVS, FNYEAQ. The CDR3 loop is CASSLDRGRQETQYF. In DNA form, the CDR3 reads TGTGCCAGCAGCTTAGACAGGGGCCGCCAAGAGACCCAGTACTTC.

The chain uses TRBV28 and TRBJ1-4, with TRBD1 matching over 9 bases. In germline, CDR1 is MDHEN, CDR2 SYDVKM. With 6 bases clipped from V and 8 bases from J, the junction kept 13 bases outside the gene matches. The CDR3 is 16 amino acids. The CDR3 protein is CASSPPGQGLGEKLFF. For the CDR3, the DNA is TGTGCCAGCAGCCCTCCGGGACAGGGTTTGGGGGAAAAACTGTTTTTT.

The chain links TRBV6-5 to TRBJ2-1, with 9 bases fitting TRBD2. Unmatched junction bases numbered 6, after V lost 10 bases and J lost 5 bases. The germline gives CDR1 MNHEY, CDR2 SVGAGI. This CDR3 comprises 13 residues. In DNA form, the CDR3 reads TGTGCCACCCCGAGACTAGCGGACAATGAGCAGTTCTTC. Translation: CATPRLADNEQFF.

The CDR3 protein is CASTPQGGPNQPQHF. As DNA, the CDR3 is TGTGCCAGCACTCCTCAGGGGGGCCCCAATCAGCCCCAGCATTTT. This chain uses TRBV7-2 with TRBJ1-5, with 7 bases lining up with TRBD1. V lost 7 bases and J lost 3; bases outside the gene matches: 9. The CDR3 is made up of 15 amino acids. Germline V gene data show CDR1 as SGHTA and CDR2 as FQGNSA.

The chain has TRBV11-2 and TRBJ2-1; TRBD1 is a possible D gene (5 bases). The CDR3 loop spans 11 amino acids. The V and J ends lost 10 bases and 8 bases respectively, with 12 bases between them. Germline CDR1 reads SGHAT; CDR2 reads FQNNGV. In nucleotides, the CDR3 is TGTGCCACTCGAACCAGGGATGAGCAGTTCTTC. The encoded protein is CATRTRDEQFF.

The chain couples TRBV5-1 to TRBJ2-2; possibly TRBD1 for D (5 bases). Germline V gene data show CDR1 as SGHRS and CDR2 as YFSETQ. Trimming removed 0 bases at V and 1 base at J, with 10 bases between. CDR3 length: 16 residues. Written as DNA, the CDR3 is TGCGCCAGCAGCTTGGTAGGGGTGAGGAACACCGGGGAGCTGTTTTTT. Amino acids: CASSLVGVRNTGELFF.

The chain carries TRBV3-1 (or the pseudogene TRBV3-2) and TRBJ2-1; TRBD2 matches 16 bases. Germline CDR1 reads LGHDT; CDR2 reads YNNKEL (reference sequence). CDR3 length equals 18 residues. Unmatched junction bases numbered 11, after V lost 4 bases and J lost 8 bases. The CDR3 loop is CASSPNFKGLAGGDEQFF. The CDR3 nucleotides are TGTGCCAGCAGCCCCAACTTTAAGGGACTAGCGGGAGGGGATGAGCAGTTCTTC.

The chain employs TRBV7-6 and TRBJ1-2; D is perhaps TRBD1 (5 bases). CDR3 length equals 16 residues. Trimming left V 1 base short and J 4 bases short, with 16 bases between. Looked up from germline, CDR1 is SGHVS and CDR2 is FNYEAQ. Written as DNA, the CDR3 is TGTGCCAGCAGCTTAGGGGGCCGGGGAGGGGCCTATGGCTACACCTTC. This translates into CASSLGGRGGAYGYTF.

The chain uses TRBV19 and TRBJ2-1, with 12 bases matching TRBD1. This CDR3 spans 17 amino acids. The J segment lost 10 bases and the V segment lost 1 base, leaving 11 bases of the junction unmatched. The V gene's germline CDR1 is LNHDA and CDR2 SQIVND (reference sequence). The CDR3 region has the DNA TGTGCCAGTAGTATAGGGCGGCCCGGGACAGGGGGCGGCGAGCAGTTCTTC. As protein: CASSIGRPGTGGGEQFF.